These 5 T cell receptor beta chains share one sample of origin, sequenced in a study of molecular identifiers for immune sequencing clone quantification. TCRdb processed the PCR reads anew with MiXCR; each CDR3 protein has one entry. This table holds a few hundred thousand distinct CDR3 sequences, about a fifth found once. Sample: naive CD8+ T cells from blood, with Jurkat cell RNA spiked in. The subset: FACS-sorted CD8+CD4-CCR7+CD45RA+ naive T cells. The receptors come from a human donor in good health. Some libraries in this study had Jurkat cell RNA spiked in.

This clonotype was picked up a small number of times. In DNA, the CDR3 is TGTGCCAGCAGCCCCCCCCTGGACAGGGCAGAGACCCAGTACTTC. It is translated as CASSPPLDRAETQYF. V and J are TRBV7-9 and TRBJ2-5; the match to TRBD1 covers 8 bases. Germline CDR1 and CDR2: SEHNR and FQNEAQ (reference sequence). This CDR3 spans 15 amino acids. With V trimmed by 5 bases and J by 4 bases, 9 bases remained unmatched.

The genes are TRBV12-3 or TRBV12-4 and TRBJ2-3; the D gene is possibly TRBD2 (5 bases). CDR3 length equals 16 residues. V shed 7 bases and J shed 0 bases, with 17 bases lying between them. The CDR3 spells CASTARGYGSTDTQYF. In DNA form, the CDR3 reads TGTGCCAGCACCGCCCGAGGGTACGGGAGCACAGATACGCAGTATTTT.

This clonotype was seen more than once but under ten times. This chain uses TRBV27 with TRBJ2-7; 8 bases match TRBD2. Germline values: CDR1 MNHEY, CDR2 SMNVEV (reference sequence). The trim removed 3 bases at V and 1 base at J, leaving 5 bases unmatched. The CDR3 covers 15 residues. For the CDR3, the DNA is TGTGCCAGCAGTTTGTCAGCGGGAGAGTCCTACGAGCAGTACTTC. It translates to CASSLSAGESYEQYF.

The chain recombines TRBV5-3 with TRBJ1-5; possibly TRBD1 for D (6 bases). TRBV5-3 is given ORF status, its function remaining uncertain. The CDR3 length is 15 residues. The V end was cut by 4 bases, the J end by 4 bases, with 15 bases between. The chain's CDR3 is CARSLESGVNQPQHF. In DNA, the CDR3 is TGTGCCAGAAGCCTGGAGTCAGGGGTGAATCAGCCCCAGCATTTT.

The chain carries TRBV28 and TRBJ1-5; D is unresolved. Germline V gene lookup returns CDR1 MDHEN and CDR2 SYDVKM. The CDR3 extends over 14 amino acids. The germline V and J ends were trimmed by 2 bases and 6 bases, with 11 bases remaining between them. The CDR3 sequence is CASSLIGLSQPQHF. CDR3 bases: TGTGCCAGCAGTTTAATAGGGTTATCTCAGCCCCAGCATTTT.